The 16 T cell receptor beta chains presented below share a single source sample, sequenced in a study of blood T cell repertoires in COVID-19. The data were produced by immunoSEQ multiplex PCR, yet TCRdb's version contains in-frame clones alone and is incomplete. This sample carries roughly 250,000 clones, roughly 84% of them seen once, and the ten largest clones take approximately 4%. Material: peripheral blood. Receptors were obtained from a woman aged 35 to 49 with active or convalescent COVID-19.

This clone appeared a single time. V is TRBV15 and J is TRBJ1-1; D gene unclear. Trimming took off 0 bases at V and 4 bases at J, with 12 bases between the two ends. This CDR3 is 15 amino acids long. Germline CDR1 LNHNV, CDR2 YYDKDF (reference sequence). The CDR3 protein is CATSRDQVAGTEAFF. The CDR3 DNA follows: TGTGCCACCAGCAGAGATCAGGTCGCGGGCACTGAAGCTTTCTTT.

This clone is labeled as medium-sized. V is TRBV25-1 and J is TRBJ1-1; no clear D. CDR1 and CDR2 (germline): MGHDK, SYGVNS. The CDR3 length is 12 residues. Trimming shortened V by 1 base and J by 7 bases, and 7 bases separated the two germline ends. The CDR3, as DNA: TGTGCCAGCAGTGAATTTGGGCGTGAAGCTTTCTTT. Translated: CASSEFGREAFF.

The chain employs TRBV2 and TRBJ2-7, with 11 bases fitting TRBD1. The CDR3 is 16 amino acids. Losses at the gene ends were 6 bases for V and 0 bases for J; bases not matched to a gene: 7. From germline, CDR1 is SNHLY and CDR2 FYNNEI. The CDR3 spells CASSPWTGGSSYEQYV. The CDR3 DNA sequence: TGTGCCAGCAGCCCATGGACAGGGGGCAGCTCCTACGAGCAGTACGTC.

The chain recombines TRBV27 with TRBJ2-7; 7 nucleotides agree with TRBD1. V dropped 3 bases and J dropped 3; count of bases not matched to a gene: 2. This CDR3 contains 13 residues. Germline V gives CDR1 MNHEY, CDR2 SMNVEV (reference sequence). The CDR3 spells CASSLPGGYEQYV. DNA of the CDR3: TGTGCCAGCAGTTTGCCAGGGGGCTACGAGCAGTACGTC.

The chain employs TRBV5-6 and TRBJ2-2; TRBD1 is a possible D gene (6 bases). V lost 5 bases and J 8 bases, leaving 19 bases between the germline ends. The CDR3 runs to 15 residues. Germline loops: CDR1 SGHDT, CDR2 YYEEEE. The CDR3 region is CASRMDIQGRGELFF. The CDR3, as DNA: TGTGCCAGCAGGATGGATATACAGGGCAGGGGGGAGCTGTTTTTT.

V is TRBV10-1 and J is TRBJ1-5, with D tentatively TRBD1 (5 bases). Germline CDR1 WNHNN, CDR2 SYGVQD (reference sequence). The V end lost 8 bases, the J end lost 7 bases, and 15 bases lay between the germline ends. This CDR3 has 13 amino acids. The CDR3 protein is CASPCGGDQPQHF. CDR3 coding DNA: TGCGCCAGCCCCTGTGGAGGGGACCAGCCCCAGCATTTT.

The V gene is TRBV6-1, the J gene TRBJ1-1, with D possibly TRBD1 on 5 matching bases. The CDR3 extends over 14 amino acids. Trimming removed 3 bases at V and 4 bases at J, with 12 bases between. The germline V gene encodes CDR1 MNHNS and CDR2 SASEGT. The CDR3 coding sequence is TGTGCCAGCAGTGAGGGGCAGGGTCTCACTGAAGCTTTCTTT. It yields the protein CASSEGQGLTEAFF.

J is TRBJ1-5 and V is TRBV29-1, with D possibly being TRBD1 (6 bases). Deletions cut 2 bases from V and 7 bases from J, with 12 bases between. This CDR3 comprises 13 residues. Germline CDR1 and CDR2: SQVTM and ANQGSEA. CDR3 residues: CSVEKGDGQPQHF. CDR3 DNA sequence: TGCAGCGTTGAAAAGGGGGACGGACAGCCCCAGCATTTT.

This rearrangement joins TRBV6-4 to TRBJ2-3, with 9 bases matching TRBD2. The CDR3 spans 15 residues. Germline V gene sequence: CDR1 MRHNA, CDR2 SNTAGT. V trimming: 2 bases; J trimming: 4 bases; junction bases outside the gene matches: 4. CDR3 coding DNA: TGTGCCAGCAGTGACGTGGTAGCGGGGGCAGATACGCAGTATTTT. As protein: CASSDVVAGADTQYF.

The J gene is TRBJ2-2, the V gene TRBV5-1; D remains unclear. In germline, CDR1 is SGHRS, CDR2 YFSETQ. There are 16 residues in the CDR3. Trimming removed 1 base from V and 1 base from J, with 11 bases in between. CDR3 bases: TGCGCCAGCAGCTTGCACCGGGTTGGGAACACCGGGGAGCTGTTTTTT. Residues: CASSLHRVGNTGELFF.

This chain connects TRBV5-1 to TRBJ1-2, with D perhaps matching TRBD1 (5 bases). V lost 5 bases, J lost 7 bases, and 15 bases lay in between. CDR1 is SGHRS and CDR2 is YFSETQ in the germline V gene. The CDR3 consists of 13 residues. CDR3: CASSPGVGSGYTF. The CDR3 DNA is TGCGCCAGCAGTCCGGGGGTCGGGAGTGGCTACACCTTC.

V usage is TRBV6-5 and J usage is TRBJ1-4; no firm D call. The V gene's germline CDR1 is MNHEY and CDR2 SVGAGI. V lost 6 bases and J 3 bases, leaving 14 bases between the germline ends. This CDR3 is built from 15 residues. CDR3 DNA sequence: TGTGCCAGCAGGGGTGCCGGCGGGGCTAATGAAAAACTGTTTTTT. Protein sequence: CASRGAGGANEKLFF.

The J gene is TRBJ2-7, the V gene TRBV7-2; 9 bases are a match to TRBD1. Germline assignment: CDR1 SGHTA and CDR2 FQGNSA. There are 14 residues in the CDR3. J was trimmed by 3 bases and V by 1 base; bases with no gene match: 1. CDR3 DNA: TGTGCCAGCAGCTTAGGGGACAGGGACTACGAGCAGTACTTC. This codes for CASSLGDRDYEQYF.

The V call is TRBV20-1, the J call TRBJ2-3; D is uncertain. Per germline, CDR1 DFQATT and CDR2 SNEGSKA (reference sequence). Deletions cut 3 bases from V and 1 base from J, with 8 bases between. The length of the CDR3 is 13 residues. Here the CDR3 reads CSASFRGTDTQYF. In DNA, the CDR3 is TGCAGTGCTAGTTTTCGGGGCACAGATACGCAGTATTTT.

The V and J genes are TRBV4-2 and TRBJ2-5; 12 bases agree with TRBD2. The ends lost 2 bases at V and 1 base at J; junction bases unmatched: 2. The length of the CDR3 is 16 residues. Germline V gives CDR1 LGHNA, CDR2 YNFKEQ. The CDR3 DNA reads TGTGCCAGCAGCCAACGACTAGCGGGGGTCCAAGAGACCCAGTACTTC. It specifies CASSQRLAGVQETQYF.

The chain couples TRBV5-1 to TRBJ2-1; the match to TRBD2 covers 7 bases. Trimming removed 6 bases from V and 2 bases from J; junction bases left unmatched: 8. The CDR3 covers 15 residues. Germline loops: CDR1 SGHRS, CDR2 YFSETQ. The CDR3 spells CASTGSGMAYNEQFF. CDR3 coding DNA: TGCGCCAGCACAGGGAGCGGGATGGCCTACAATGAGCAGTTCTTC.